Presented here are 22 T cell receptor beta chains from one specimen sequenced in a study of cytomegalovirus exposure and HLA in healthy donors. 60 Vbeta and 13 Jbeta primers were used in PCR. This table comes from immunoSEQ multiplex PCR, and its TCRdb copy is limited to in-frame clones, with some not included. In the table there are some 200,000 clones, about 74% of which are singletons. Sequenced sample: PBMCs. The source of these receptors is a man aged 35-49 years in good health and CMV-seronegative.

The rearrangement joins TRBV27 to TRBJ2-1; 12 nucleotides agree with TRBD2. CDR3 length equals 16 residues. Germline CDR1 and CDR2: MNHEY and SMNVEV (reference sequence). V shed 5 bases and J 8 bases; nucleotides not matched to a gene: 10. The CDR3 reads CASSPLTSGRIYEQFF. Here the CDR3 DNA reads TGTGCCAGCAGTCCGCTGACTAGCGGGAGAATCTATGAGCAGTTCTTC.

This clone was observed a handful of times. Other DNA sequences from this sample encode an identical CDR3 as well. The chain carries TRBV5-1 and TRBJ1-1; D might be TRBD1 (5 bases). CDR1 and CDR2 (germline): SGHRS, YFSETQ. V was pared by 4 bases and J by 1 base, with 8 bases between. The CDR3 sequence is 13 residues long. The CDR3 protein is CASSATGNTEAFF. The CDR3, as DNA: TGCGCCAGCAGCGCCACAGGGAACACTGAAGCTTTCTTT.

The sample holds a few counts of this clone. This chain connects TRBV5-6 to TRBJ1-2; D is ambiguous. Germline V lookup: CDR1 SGHDT, CDR2 YYEEEE. The CDR3 totals 17 residues. V lost 0 bases, J lost 2 bases, and 17 bases lay in between. The CDR3 loop is CASSLAGPTKRNYGYTF. The CDR3 bases are TGTGCCAGCAGCTTGGCCGGGCCAACAAAGCGGAACTATGGCTACACCTTC. The full variable domain, in which reference TRBV5-6 and TRBJ1-2 provide the parts outside the CDR3, is DAGVTQSPTHLIKTRGQQVTLRCSPKSGHDTVSWYQQALGQGPQFIFQYYEEEERQRGNFPDRFSGHQFPNYSSELNVNALLLGDSALYLCASSLAGPTKRNYGYTFGSGTRLTVV.

This chain uses TRBV7-9 with TRBJ1-1, with D possibly matching TRBD1 (5 bases). Between the trimmed V and J ends, which lost 3 bases and 0 bases, there was a span of 11 bases. CDR3 size: 15 residues. From germline, CDR1 is SEHNR and CDR2 FQNEAQ (reference sequence). DNA of the CDR3: TGTGCCAGCAGCTTGGGGCGGGGACTGAACACTGAAGCTTTCTTT. Its protein is CASSLGRGLNTEAFF.

The chain employs TRBV25-1 and TRBJ2-2, with TRBD2 as a possible D gene (6 bases). Germline V gives CDR1 MGHDK, CDR2 SYGVNS. The V gene lost 4 bases and the J gene lost 4 bases, with 13 bases spanning the gap. The CDR3 has 15 amino acids. The CDR3 DNA sequence: TGTGCCAGCAGTGCGGGACTCGCGGCCACCGGGGAGCTGTTTTTT. Its translation: CASSAGLAATGELFF.

The V gene is TRBV9, the J gene TRBJ1-2; D is possibly TRBD1 (5 bases). With 4 bases removed from V and 4 bases from J, the gap between germline ends came to 11 bases. This CDR3 is built from 13 residues. CDR1 and CDR2 from the germline V gene are SGDLS and YYNGEE. The CDR3 reads CASSSGGIYGYTF. Here the CDR3 DNA reads TGTGCCAGCAGCTCGGGGGGGATCTATGGCTACACCTTC.

The chain has TRBV5-4 and TRBJ1-6; 7 nucleotides match TRBD1. In germline, CDR1 is SGHNT, CDR2 YYREEE (reference sequence). CDR3 length equals 15 residues. Trimming cost V 4 bases and J 7 bases; bases outside gene matches: 8. The CDR3: CASSVEGAANSPLHF. The CDR3 DNA is TGTGCCAGCAGCGTTGAGGGGGCGGCGAATTCACCCCTCCACTTT. The whole variable domain, filled in from reference TRBV5-4 and TRBJ1-6, reads ETGVTQSPTHLIKTRGQQVTLRCSSQSGHNTVSWYQQALGQGPQFIFQYYREEENGRGNFPPRFSGLQFPNYSSELNVNALELDDSALYLCASSVEGAANSPLHFGNGTRLTVT.

The rearrangement links TRBV14 to TRBJ2-3; D gene ambiguous. Trimming cost V 8 bases and J 2 bases, with 11 bases left between them. CDR3 length equals 13 residues. From germline, CDR1 is SGHDN and CDR2 FVKESK. CDR3 bases: TGTGCCAGCCGCTTGGCTGTCACAGATACGCAGTATTTT. Amino acids: CASRLAVTDTQYF.

This chain links TRBV5-6 with TRBJ2-5; TRBD2 agrees at 10 bases. The DNA end is more similar to TRBJ2-7, so the J call may be wrong. CDR1 SGHDT and CDR2 YYEEEE come from the germline V gene. The CDR3 contains 15 residues. The CDR3 DNA is TGTGCCAGCAGCTTCACTAGCGGGAATTCCTACGAGCAGTACTTC. Protein product: CASSFTSGNSYEQYF.

The rearrangement uses TRBV2 and TRBJ2-1; possible D gene TRBD1, 5 bases. This CDR3 is built from 11 residues. The V and J ends lost 4 bases and 8 bases respectively, with 6 bases between them. CDR1 and CDR2 from the germline V gene are SNHLY and FYNNEI. The CDR3 coding sequence is TGTGCCAGCAGTGGACAGCATGAGCAGTTCTTC. Amino acid sequence: CASSGQHEQFF.

The CDR3 coding sequence is TGTGCCAGCAGCTTAGGTCGCGGGTCCTACGAGCAGTACTTC. Its protein product is CASSLGRGSYEQYF. The gene calls are TRBV7-2 and TRBJ2-7, with D possibly TRBD2 on 5 matching bases. Trimming removed 1 base at V and 1 base at J, with 8 bases between. Germline V gene lookup returns CDR1 SGHTA and CDR2 FQGNSA. This CDR3 spans 14 amino acids.

This chain uses TRBV10-3 with TRBJ1-3; D is ambiguous. The CDR3 spans 12 residues. The V and J ends lost 8 bases and 0 bases respectively, with 5 bases between them. Germline V lookup: CDR1 ENHRY, CDR2 SYGVKD. CDR3 sequence reads: CAIEGSGNTIYF. The CDR3 nucleotides are TGTGCCATCGAGGGCTCTGGAAACACCATATATTTT.

The CDR3 DNA reads TGCAGCGTTGAAGCCCCCTCCACAAGCGAGAATCAGCCCCAGCATTTT. This sequence encodes CSVEAPSTSENQPQHF. The chain combines TRBV29-1 with TRBJ1-5; D is unclear. In germline, CDR1 is SQVTM, CDR2 ANQGSEA. The CDR3 has 16 residues. V was cut by 1 base and J by 4 bases, with 17 bases left in between.

The chain carries TRBV11-2 and TRBJ2-5, with D unclear. CDR1 is SGHAT, CDR2 FQNNGV, per germline. This CDR3 is built from 16 residues. Trimming shortened V by 4 bases and J by 5 bases, and 20 bases separated the two germline ends. CDR3 sequence: CASSSPADSPWETQYF. The CDR3 DNA reads as TGTGCCAGCAGCTCCCCGGCGGATTCTCCTTGGGAGACCCAGTACTTC. Supplemented by reference TRBV11-2 and TRBJ2-5, the full variable domain reads EAGVAQSPRYKIIEKRQSVAFWCNPISGHATLYWYQQILGQGPKLLIQFQNNGVVDDSQLPKDRFSAERLKGVDSTLKIQPAKLEDSAVYLCASSSPADSPWETQYFGPGTRLLVL.

This clone turned up a few times. The CDR3 region is CASSPGLADTDTQYF. CDR3 DNA sequence: TGTGCCAGCTCACCTGGACTAGCGGACACAGATACGCAGTATTTT. The rearrangement links TRBV18 to TRBJ2-3; 10 positions agree with TRBD2. The length of the CDR3 is 15 residues. Germline V gives CDR1 KGHSH, CDR2 LQKENI. The ends lost 3 bases at V and 2 bases at J; junction bases unmatched: 2.

The V call is TRBV6-4, the J call TRBJ2-3, with D perhaps TRBD1 (6 bases). CDR3 length: 15 residues. Trimming stripped 3 bases from V and 3 bases from J, with 13 bases between. Germline CDR1 MRHNA, CDR2 SNTAGT. As DNA, the CDR3 is TGTGCCAGCAGTGAATCACAGGGCGGGACAGATACGCAGTATTTT. It codes for CASSESQGGTDTQYF.

The chain uses TRBV18 and TRBJ2-7; D unresolved. The CDR3 is made up of 15 amino acids. The V gene's germline CDR1 is KGHSH and CDR2 LQKENI. V gave up 0 bases and J gave up 4 bases, with 13 bases separating them. CDR3 region: CASSPPASKSYEQYF. The CDR3 DNA reads as TGTGCCAGCTCACCACCGGCTAGTAAATCGTACGAGCAGTACTTC.

The sample holds a few counts of this clone. The J gene is TRBJ2-3, the V gene TRBV4-3, with D perhaps matching TRBD2 (5 bases). Per germline, CDR1 LGHNA and CDR2 YSLEER. The V gene lost 0 bases and the J gene lost 3 bases, with 7 bases spanning the gap. The CDR3 is 14 residues long. The DNA of the CDR3 is TGCGCCAGCAGCCAAGAGAGGAGGACAGATACGCAGTATTTT. Residues: CASSQERRTDTQYF.

The chain uses TRBV5-1 and TRBJ2-7, with TRBD2 matching over 12 bases. The junction had 9 bases not matched to a gene; V was cut back by 0 bases and J by 5 bases. The germline V gene encodes CDR1 SGHRS and CDR2 YFSETQ. There are 17 residues in the CDR3. The CDR3 DNA is TGCGCCAGCAGCTTGGGACTAGCGGGGGCTGCAGTCGACGAGCAGTACTTC. As protein: CASSLGLAGAAVDEQYF.

As regards this clone: One end of the junction varies from germline; a read error may be responsible. The rearrangement uses TRBV7-9 and TRBJ2-1, with 7 nucleotides matching TRBD1. The CDR3 has 15 amino acids. Germline V CDR1 and CDR2: SEHNR, FQNEAQ (reference sequence). Written as DNA, the CDR3 is TGTTCCAGCAGCCCCCCGACAGGGCGTGAAGGTGAGCAGTTCTTC. Protein product: CSSSPPTGREGEQFF. Filled out from reference TRBV7-9 and TRBJ2-1, the complete variable domain reads DTGVSQNPRHKITKRGQNVTFRCDPISEHNRLYWYRQTLGQGPEFLTYFQNEAQLEKSRLLSDRFSAERPKGSFSTLEIQRTEQGDSAMYLCSSSPPTGREGEQFFGPGTRLTVL.

The count of this clone is one. The chain employs TRBV9 and TRBJ2-3; 7 positions agree with TRBD2. This CDR3 comprises 14 residues. Germline V CDR1 and CDR2: SGDLS, YYNGEE. J gave up 7 bases and V 2 bases, and 7 bases lay outside the gene matches. CDR3 bases: TGTGCCAGCAGCGTTCGCTCGGGGGGAAATACGCAGTATTTT. Encoded protein: CASSVRSGGNTQYF.

The chain joins TRBV7-8 to TRBJ2-3; 9 bases match TRBD2. The germline CDR1 and CDR2 sequences are SGHVS and FQNEAQ. The CDR3 has 17 residues. J lost 2 bases, V lost 2 bases, and 8 bases had no gene match. CDR3 nucleotide sequence: TGTGCCAGCAGCTTAAATGTGGCGGGGGGGCCCACAGATACGCAGTATTTT. Translated: CASSLNVAGGPTDTQYF. Supplemented by reference TRBV7-8 and TRBJ2-3, the full variable domain reads GAGVSQSPRYKVAKRGQDVALRCDPISGHVSLFWYQQALGQGPEFLTYFQNEAQLDKSGLPSDRFFAERPEGSVSTLKIQRTQQEDSAVYLCASSLNVAGGPTDTQYFGPGTRLTVL.